Listed below are T cell receptor beta chains from one sample, sequenced in a study of T cell responses to AZD1222 COVID-19 vaccine. Using immunoSEQ multiplex PCR, the repertoire was profiled, and TCRdb retains in-frame clones only, with some absent. The sample shows under 200,000 clones, roughly 92% of them seen only once. The specimen was peripheral blood, collected on day 0 of AZD1222 vaccination. Receptors originate from an adult in good health. CDR3s include the opening cysteine and the closing phenylalanine or tryptophan. D genes are given only for firm matches. Expanded clones are given a class, and other clones once, few, many or no size at all.

v_gene: TRBV10-1; d_gene: TRBD1; abundance: -; j_gene: TRBJ1-5; CDR3nt: TGCGCCAGCACCAGGGGGGGCTCTCAGCCCCAGCATTTT; CDR3aa: CASTRGGSQPQHF
v_gene: TRBV7-9; d_gene: -; abundance: -; j_gene: TRBJ1-4; CDR3nt: TGTGCCAGCAGCTTCCTCGGCCCGAGGGAGGCTAATGAAAAACTGTTTTTT; CDR3aa: CASSFLGPREANEKLFF
v_gene: TRBV5-1; d_gene: TRBD2; abundance: -; j_gene: TRBJ2-3; CDR3nt: TGCGCCAGCAGCTCCCACTGGGCGGGGGGCGGCACAGATACGCAGTATTTT; CDR3aa: CASSSHWAGGGTDTQYF
v_gene: TRBV7-2; d_gene: -; abundance: -; j_gene: TRBJ2-5; CDR3nt: TGTGCCAGCAGCTCTACAGGGTTAGTGTTGGAGACCCAGTACTTC; CDR3aa: CASSSTGLVLETQYF
v_gene: TRBV18; d_gene: TRBD1; abundance: -; j_gene: TRBJ2-7; CDR3nt: TGTGCCAGCTCACCGGGACAGGGAGTTCGCGAGCAGTACTTC; CDR3aa: CASSPGQGVREQYF
v_gene: TRBV7-9; d_gene: -; abundance: -; j_gene: TRBJ1-1; CDR3nt: TGTGCCAGCAGCCTACAGGCCCTGAACACTGAAGCTTTCTTT; CDR3aa: CASSLQALNTEAFF
v_gene: TRBV7-2; d_gene: -; abundance: -; j_gene: TRBJ1-2; CDR3nt: TGTGCCAGCAGCGTGACAGTTCAGGGCTACACCTTC; CDR3aa: CASSVTVQGYTF
v_gene: TRBV6-5; d_gene: -; abundance: few; j_gene: TRBJ1-2; CDR3nt: TGTGCCAGCAGTTACAGTGGCGGGTATGGCTACACCTTC; CDR3aa: CASSYSGGYGYTF
v_gene: TRBV6-5; d_gene: -; abundance: -; j_gene: TRBJ1-5; CDR3nt: TGTGCCACTCAGTTAAAGATGGGTCAGCCCCAGCATTTT; CDR3aa: CATQLKMGQPQHF
v_gene: TRBV19; d_gene: TRBD1; abundance: once; j_gene: TRBJ1-5; CDR3nt: TGTGCCAGTAGTATCGGGGGACAGGGAAATATTCAGCCCCAGCATTTT; CDR3aa: CASSIGGQGNIQPQHF
v_gene: TRBV6-6; d_gene: -; abundance: -; j_gene: TRBJ2-5; CDR3nt: TGTGCCAGCCCTCCAGGGACGACATTCTACCAAGAGACCCAGTACTTC; CDR3aa: CASPPGTTFYQETQYF
v_gene: TRBV2; d_gene: TRBD2; abundance: -; j_gene: TRBJ2-1; CDR3nt: TGTGCCAGCAGCCGAACGGGACTAGCTTTGGATGAGCAGTTCTTC; CDR3aa: CASSRTGLALDEQFF
v_gene: TRBV7-9; d_gene: -; abundance: -; j_gene: TRBJ2-5; CDR3nt: TGTGCCAGCACCCTGACAGGGACTACGAGGGGGGAGACCCAGTACTTC; CDR3aa: CASTLTGTTRGETQYF
v_gene: TRBV4-1; d_gene: -; abundance: -; j_gene: TRBJ1-6; CDR3nt: TGCGCCAGCAGCCAAGCGGACGATGTAAATCCCTCAACTAATTCACCCCTCCACTTT; CDR3aa: CASSQADDVNPSTNSPLHF
v_gene: TRBV6-5; d_gene: -; abundance: -; j_gene: TRBJ1-3; CDR3nt: TGTGCCGCGCGCCCCATTTCTGGGAACACCATATATTTT; CDR3aa: CAARPISGNTIYF
v_gene: TRBV9; d_gene: -; abundance: -; j_gene: TRBJ2-4; CDR3nt: TGTGCCAGCGGTGGGGTAGGGCAAAACATTCAGTACTTC; CDR3aa: CASGGVGQNIQYF
v_gene: TRBV7-3; d_gene: -; abundance: few; j_gene: TRBJ2-2; CDR3nt: TGTGCCAGCAGCCCGACAGGCCCAATCGCCGGGGAGCTGTTTTTT; CDR3aa: CASSPTGPIAGELFF
v_gene: TRBV19; d_gene: -; abundance: once; j_gene: TRBJ1-1; CDR3nt: TGTGCCAGTAGTCTTTCTACGAGAAGGAACACTGAAGCTTTCTTT; CDR3aa: CASSLSTRRNTEAFF
v_gene: TRBV18; d_gene: -; abundance: -; j_gene: TRBJ2-5; CDR3nt: TGTGCCAGCTCACTGGGACCGGAAGAGACCCAGTACTTC; CDR3aa: CASSLGPEETQYF
v_gene: TRBV5-1; d_gene: TRBD1; abundance: -; j_gene: TRBJ2-7; CDR3nt: TGCGCCAGCAGCTTGGGGACAGGGGGCCCCTACGAGCAGTACTTC; CDR3aa: CASSLGTGGPYEQYF
v_gene: TRBV5-1; d_gene: -; abundance: -; j_gene: TRBJ1-1; CDR3nt: TGCGCCAGCAGCTTGGGTGCAGGGTGGGGGAACACTGAAGCTTTCTTT; CDR3aa: CASSLGAGWGNTEAFF
v_gene: TRBV19; d_gene: -; abundance: -; j_gene: TRBJ2-2; CDR3nt: TGTGCCAGTAGTTGGGACCGGCGGGACACCGGGGAGCTGTTTTTT; CDR3aa: CASSWDRRDTGELFF
v_gene: TRBV6-5; d_gene: -; abundance: -; j_gene: TRBJ1-1; CDR3nt: TGTGCCAGCAGTTTTGCACGGAACACTGAAGCTTTCTTT; CDR3aa: CASSFARNTEAFF